These 16 T cell receptor beta chains originate from one sample sequenced in a study of CXCR3-negative and CXCR3-positive naive CD8 T cells. No antigens are known for them. Via 5' RACE with UMI labels, TRB cDNA libraries were prepared. TCRdb reprocessed the 5' RACE reads, keeping one entry per CDR3 protein, no DNA. The sample totals some 99,000 distinct CDR3 sequences. Overall study findings and caveats: TRB CDR3s of CXCR3-positive naive cells were more hydrophobic than those of CXCR3-negative naive cells.

The sample consisted of naive CXCR3+ CD8+ T cells from blood. This sample's subset: CD45RO-CCR7+CD27+CD95- naive CD8+ T cells expressing CXCR3 (TNR3+). Source of these receptors: a human donor in good health. Some clones in this sample may be carry-over from other donors' samples.

V gene TRBV12-3 or TRBV12-4 combines with J gene TRBJ2-1; TCRdb's D call, TRBD1, is unchecked because there is no DNA. CDR3 size: 16 residues. CDR3 protein: CASSSAGQGAMNEQFF.

The chain's CDR3 is CATHHSGNNEQYF. The chain employs TRBV19 and TRBJ2-7; TCRdb returns TRBD2, unconfirmable since there is no DNA. Germline CDR1 reads LNHDA; CDR2 reads SQIVND (reference sequence). The CDR3 sequence is 13 residues long.

The gene calls are TRBV28 and TRBJ2-5; the D gene TCRdb calls, TRBD1, cannot be checked with no DNA. The CDR3 is 11 residues long. Per germline, CDR1 MDHEN and CDR2 SYDVKM. CDR3 sequence: CASSPGGTQYF.

The rearrangement links TRBV20-1 to TRBJ2-3; TCRdb selects TRBD2, and the lack of DNA leaves this call unchecked. This CDR3 spans 15 amino acids. The V gene's germline CDR1 is DFQATT and CDR2 SNEGSKA (reference sequence). The CDR3 sequence is CSAQYPQDSSDTQYF.

The chain employs TRBV7-2 and TRBJ2-7; absent DNA, TCRdb's TRBD2 call cannot be checked. The CDR3 loop spans 16 amino acids. Germline V lookup: CDR1 SGHTA, CDR2 FQGNSA. CDR3 residues: CASSLSVSGGAGEQYF.

The chain carries TRBV7-3 and TRBJ2-7. Germline CDR1 is SGHTA and CDR2 is FQGTGA. This CDR3 has 14 amino acids. The CDR3 spells CASSVSSSSYEQYF.

V usage is TRBV7-3 and J usage is TRBJ2-3; TCRdb's D gene call, TRBD2, goes unchecked for lack of DNA. The CDR3 contains 18 residues. Germline values: CDR1 SGHTA, CDR2 FQGTGA. CDR3 protein: CASSLEAGGLTSTDTQYF.

The V call is TRBV4-1, the J call TRBJ1-5; absent DNA, TCRdb's TRBD1 call cannot be checked. Germline CDR1 reads MGHRA; CDR2 reads YSYEKL. The CDR3 is made up of 14 amino acids. This CDR3 is CASSQNRGHQPQHF.

This rearrangement joins TRBV29-1 to TRBJ1-1; TCRdb proposes TRBD1, but this gene call is untestable without DNA. This CDR3 comprises 15 residues. The germline V gene has CDR1 SQVTM and CDR2 ANQGSEA. CDR3 in amino acids: CSVEGMRWGGTEAFF.

The chain has TRBV6-6 and TRBJ2-3; no DNA is available, so the TRBD1 call from TCRdb remains unchecked. This CDR3 is 14 amino acids long. Looked up from germline, CDR1 is MNHNY and CDR2 is SVGAGI (reference sequence). The CDR3 here is CASSPGEASDTQYF.

The chain joins TRBV10-3 to TRBJ2-7; TCRdb lists TRBD1, though no DNA is available to test this call. Per germline, CDR1 ENHRY and CDR2 SYGVKD. This CDR3 comprises 15 residues. The CDR3 loop reads CAIRISWTLSHEQYF.

The CDR3 reads CASSLAIPTGRAYNEQFF. The chain carries TRBV7-6 and TRBJ2-1; TCRdb's D call of TRBD1 is untestable without DNA. CDR1 is SGHVS, CDR2 FNYEAQ, per germline. This CDR3 contains 18 residues.

The V and J genes are TRBV7-5 and TRBJ2-7. TRBV7-5 is a listed pseudogene. This CDR3 is 15 amino acids long. The CDR3: CISVPEARTTYEQYF.

This chain uses TRBV7-2 with TRBJ2-2; with no DNA, the TCRdb D assignment of TRBD1 cannot be verified. Germline V gives CDR1 SGHTA, CDR2 FQGNSA. CDR3 length equals 16 residues. The CDR3 here is CASSSLGTGLDGELFF.

J is TRBJ1-2 and V is TRBV27. Germline lookup yields CDR1 MNHEY and CDR2 SMNVEV (reference sequence). CDR3 length equals 13 residues. The CDR3 is CASSLEGGYGYTF.

CDR3 sequence reads: CAISDKRGPERETQYF. The genes are TRBV10-3 and TRBJ2-5; there is no DNA to check the TCRdb D call of TRBD2. Germline V CDR1 and CDR2: ENHRY, SYGVKD. The CDR3 is 16 residues long.